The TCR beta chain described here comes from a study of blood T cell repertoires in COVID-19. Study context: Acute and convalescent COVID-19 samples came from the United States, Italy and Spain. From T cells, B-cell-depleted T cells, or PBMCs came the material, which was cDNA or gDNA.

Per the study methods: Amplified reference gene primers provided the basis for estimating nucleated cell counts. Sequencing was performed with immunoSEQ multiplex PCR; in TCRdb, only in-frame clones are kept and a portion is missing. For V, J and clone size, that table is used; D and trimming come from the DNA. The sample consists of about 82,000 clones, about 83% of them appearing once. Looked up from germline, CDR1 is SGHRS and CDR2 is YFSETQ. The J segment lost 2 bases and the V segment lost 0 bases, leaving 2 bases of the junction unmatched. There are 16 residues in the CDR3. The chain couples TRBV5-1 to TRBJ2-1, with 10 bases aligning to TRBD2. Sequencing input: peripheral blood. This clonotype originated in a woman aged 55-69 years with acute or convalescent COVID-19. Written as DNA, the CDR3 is TGCGCCAGCAGCTTGGAGGGACTAGCGACCTACAATGAGCAGTTCTTC. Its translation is CASSLEGLATYNEQFF.